The clone carrying this TCR beta chain was observed many times. Its antigen is not known. CDR3 length equals 14 residues. Looked up from germline, CDR1 is DFQATT and CDR2 is SNEGSKA (reference sequence). The ends were cut back, 3 bases at V and 0 bases at J, with 9 bases in the middle. Under 3 months was the duration of disease in ophthalmopathy patients, who also had a Clinical Activity Score of at least 3 and a NOSPECS grade of at least 4. Source material for PBMCs was about 10 ml fresh peripheral blood. These data are taken from a study of T cells in Graves' hyperthyroidism and ophthalmopathy. The overall study: The initial diagnosis was the point when peripheral blood was collected, ahead of any treatment.

Findings of the study overall: Stable hyperthyroidism was separated from ophthalmopathy by a model based on 13 V-J features.

Amplification targeted TCR beta CDR3 regions from RNA transcripts. Primed by the HTBI set, a first-round RT-PCR was run on the TCR CDR3. MiXCR, applied by TCRdb to the multiplex PCR reads, yields one record per CDR3 protein. The sample yields roughly 240,000 distinct CDR3 sequences, roughly 15% seen once. V is TRBV20-1 and J is TRBJ1-3; no clear D gene. This clonotype originated in a woman between 18 and 29 years old with Graves' ophthalmopathy. Sample: blood. CDR3: CSASRLNSGNTIYF. The CDR3 DNA reads TGCAGTGCTAGTAGACTCAACTCTGGAAACACCATATATTTT.